This T cell receptor (beta chain) was sequenced during a study of cytomegalovirus exposure and HLA in healthy donors. Germline V gene data show CDR1 as SGHVS and CDR2 as FNYEAQ. The CDR3 consists of 14 residues. Trimming removed 5 bases from V and 3 bases from J, with 13 bases in between. Researchers ran the PCR with 60 Vbeta and 13 Jbeta primers. Clones were sequenced by immunoSEQ multiplex PCR, and TCRdb holds only the in-frame ones, with some missing. Of 150,000 to 200,000 clones listed, roughly 81% were seen once; the top ten hold 4.9%. The sequence derives from a woman aged 18-35 years in good health and CMV-seropositive. Sequenced input: PBMCs. J is TRBJ1-1 and V is TRBV7-6; possibly TRBD1 for D (6 bases). The DNA of the CDR3 is TGTGCCAGCAGCCTTCCAGGGGATTACACTGAAGCTTTCTTT. It is translated as CASSLPGDYTEAFF.